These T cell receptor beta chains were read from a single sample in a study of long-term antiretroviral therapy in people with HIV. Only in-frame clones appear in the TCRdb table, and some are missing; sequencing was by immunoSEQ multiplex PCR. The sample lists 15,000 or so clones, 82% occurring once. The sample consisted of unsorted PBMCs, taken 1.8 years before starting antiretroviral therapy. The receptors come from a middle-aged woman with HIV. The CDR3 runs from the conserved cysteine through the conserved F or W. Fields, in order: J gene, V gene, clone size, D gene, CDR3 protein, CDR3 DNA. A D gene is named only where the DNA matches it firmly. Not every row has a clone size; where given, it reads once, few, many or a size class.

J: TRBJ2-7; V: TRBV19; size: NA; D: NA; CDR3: CASSIGKGGHEQYF; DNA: TGTGCCAGTAGTATTGGGAAAGGAGGCCACGAGCAGTACTTC
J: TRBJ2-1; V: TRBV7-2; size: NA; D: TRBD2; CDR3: CASSLSGSINEQFF; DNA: TGTGCCAGCAGCTTAAGCGGGAGCATAAATGAGCAGTTCTTC
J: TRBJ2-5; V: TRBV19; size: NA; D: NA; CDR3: CASSMALHVQETQYF; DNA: TGTGCCAGTAGTATGGCGCTACATGTACAAGAGACCCAGTACTTC
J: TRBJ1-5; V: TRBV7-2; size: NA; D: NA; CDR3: CASSLIGTNQPQHF; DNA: TGTGCCAGCAGCTTAATAGGGACCAATCAGCCCCAGCATTTT
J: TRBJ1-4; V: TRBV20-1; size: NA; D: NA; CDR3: CSASWGGKLFF; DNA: TGCAGTGCTAGTTGGGGCGGGAAACTGTTTTTT
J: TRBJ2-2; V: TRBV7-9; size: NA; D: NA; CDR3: CASSLGSVDTGELFF; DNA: TGTGCCAGCAGCTTAGGTAGCGTCGACACCGGGGAGCTGTTTTTT
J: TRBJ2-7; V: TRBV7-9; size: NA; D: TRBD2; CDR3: CASTSRGDEQYF; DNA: TGTGCCAGCACCTCTCGGGGGGACGAGCAGTACTTC
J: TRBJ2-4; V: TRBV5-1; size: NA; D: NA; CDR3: CASSLEGNIQYF; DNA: TGCGCCAGCAGCTTGGAGGGTAACATTCAGTACTTC
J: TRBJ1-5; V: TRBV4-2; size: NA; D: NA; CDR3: CASSQVGGENQPQHF; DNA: TGTGCCAGCAGCCAAGTGGGGGGCGAGAATCAGCCCCAGCATTTT
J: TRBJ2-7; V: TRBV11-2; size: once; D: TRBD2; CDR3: CASSSKTSGRDSRLYEQYF; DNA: TGTGCCAGCAGCTCTAAAACTAGCGGGAGAGACTCTCGCCTTTACGAGCAGTACTTC
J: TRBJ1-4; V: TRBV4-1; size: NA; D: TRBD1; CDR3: CASSQAGTANEKLFF; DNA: TGCGCCAGCAGCCAAGCAGGGACAGCGAATGAAAAACTGTTTTTT
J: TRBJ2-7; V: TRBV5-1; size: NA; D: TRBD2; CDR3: CASSFPGTSGAYEQYF; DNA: TGCGCCAGCAGCTTCCCTGGTACTAGCGGCGCCTACGAGCAGTACTTC
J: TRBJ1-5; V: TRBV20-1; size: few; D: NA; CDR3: CSVYQPQHF; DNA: TGCAGTGTTTATCAGCCCCAGCATTTT
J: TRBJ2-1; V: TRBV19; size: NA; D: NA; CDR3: CASSEVGGGTTKYNEQFF; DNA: TGTGCCAGTAGTGAAGTTGGAGGTGGAACGACCAAATACAATGAGCAGTTCTTC
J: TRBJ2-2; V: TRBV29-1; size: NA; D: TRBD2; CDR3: CSVGGLAGWTGELFF; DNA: TGCAGCGTTGGGGGTCTAGCGGGTTGGACCGGGGAGCTGTTTTTT
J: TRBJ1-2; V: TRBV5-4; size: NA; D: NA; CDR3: CASSQGRLEFGYTF; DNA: TGTGCCAGCAGTCAAGGGAGATTAGAGTTTGGCTACACCTTC
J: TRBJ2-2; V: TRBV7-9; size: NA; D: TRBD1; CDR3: CASSSSAGTGGTGELFF; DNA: TGTGCCAGCAGCTCCTCCGCCGGGACAGGTGGGACCGGGGAGCTGTTTTTT
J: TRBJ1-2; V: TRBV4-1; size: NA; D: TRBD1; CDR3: CASRRTDTGTADFYTF; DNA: TGCGCCAGCAGACGGACCGACACTGGGACAGCGGATTTTTACACCTTC
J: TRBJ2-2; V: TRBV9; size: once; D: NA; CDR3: CASSLRLAGELFF; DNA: TGTGCCAGCAGCTTACGACTAGCCGGGGAGCTGTTTTTT
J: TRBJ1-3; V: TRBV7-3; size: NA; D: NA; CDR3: CASRKPRGHPSGNTIYF; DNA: TGTGCCAGCAGAAAGCCCCGGGGACACCCGTCTGGAAACACCATATATTTT
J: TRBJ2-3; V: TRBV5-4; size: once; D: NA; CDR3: CASSFEVTDTQYF; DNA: TGTGCCAGCAGCTTCGAGGTTACAGATACGCAGTATTTT
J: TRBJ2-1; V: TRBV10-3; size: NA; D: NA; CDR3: CAISESQAPQREQFF; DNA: TGTGCCATCAGTGAGTCCCAGGCCCCTCAAAGGGAGCAGTTCTTC
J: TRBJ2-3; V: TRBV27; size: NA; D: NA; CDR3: CASSLSTDTQYF; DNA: TGTGCCAGCAGTCTTAGCACAGATACGCAGTATTTT
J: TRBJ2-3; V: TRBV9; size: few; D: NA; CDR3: CASQNPSTDTQYF; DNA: TGTGCCAGCCAGAACCCGAGCACAGATACGCAGTATTTT
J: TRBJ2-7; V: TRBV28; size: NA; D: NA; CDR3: CASSFNPSTEAYEQYF; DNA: TGTGCCAGCAGTTTTAACCCCAGTACAGAAGCCTACGAGCAGTACTTC